Presented here are 3 T cell receptor beta chains from one specimen sequenced in a study of shared clonotypes between healthy human individuals (dated by TCRdb to the early 2020s). The library was built by means of the immunoSEQ multiplex PCR assay. The immuneACCESS repertoire file appears here via TCRdb, limited to in-frame rearrangements. These files lack a portion of the clones; in checked studies, under half of the deficit traces to unresolved V genes, and the cause of the others is not known. The sample profile shows about 2.4 million clones; roughly 93% of them were found once. 0.36% of the sample is taken by the ten largest. Specimen: naive CD4+ T cells from PBMCs. The sample's cell subset or site label, in plain terms: CD45RA+ positively selected. These receptors all come from a man aged 18 to 29 in good health. Some clones in this sample may be carry-over from other donors' samples.

This clone was picked up a small number of times. V and J are TRBV19 and TRBJ1-1; D call uncertain. The length of the CDR3 is 14 residues. CDR1 LNHDA and CDR2 SQIVND come from the germline V gene (reference sequence). The V and J ends lost 1 base and 5 bases respectively, with 11 bases between them. CDR3 protein: CASSIVRETTEAFF. In DNA form, the CDR3 reads TGTGCCAGTAGTATAGTACGCGAAACAACTGAAGCTTTCTTT.

The CDR3 DNA is TGTGCCAGCAGCTTAGCGCGGGGGGTTTTATCTGGAAACACCATATATTTT. It yields the protein CASSLARGVLSGNTIYF. The J gene is TRBJ1-3, the V gene TRBV7-6; D is perhaps TRBD1 (5 bases). V was clipped by 0 bases and J by 1 base, with 13 bases between them. The germline CDR1 and CDR2 sequences are SGHVS and FNYEAQ. This CDR3 is built from 17 residues.

The J gene is TRBJ2-6, the V gene TRBV7-9, with D hard to call. Trimming removed 5 bases at V and 0 bases at J, with 8 bases between. In germline, CDR1 is SEHNR, CDR2 FQNEAQ (reference sequence). The CDR3 is made up of 15 amino acids. Written as DNA, the CDR3 is TGTGCCAGCAGCCTCCCGAGCTCTGGGGCCAACGTCCTGACTTTC. As protein: CASSLPSSGANVLTF.